This T cell receptor (beta chain) originates from a study of cytomegalovirus exposure and HLA in healthy donors. This clone has only a few counts. Its specificity is unknown. Study-level findings and limits: As a later analysis revealed, most CMV-associated TCR beta chains appeared HLA-restricted. Earlier results showed most TCR beta V segments being productive about 87% or about 30% of the time.

The PCR contained 60 Vbeta and 13 Jbeta primers. Using immunoSEQ multiplex PCR, the repertoire was profiled, and TCRdb retains in-frame clones only, with some absent. The sample includes 90,000 to 150,000 clones, about 73% of them seen just once. The material sequenced was PBMCs. The sequence was obtained from a woman aged 35 to 49 in good health and CMV-seropositive.

CDR3 nucleotides: TGTGCCAGCAGCGTAGCCGTAGTAGACACTGAAGCTTTCTTT. It yields the protein CASSVAVVDTEAFF. This chain links TRBV9 with TRBJ1-1; D uncertain. The CDR3 consists of 14 residues. Germline lookup yields CDR1 SGDLS and CDR2 YYNGEE. Trimming pared 0 bases from V and 3 bases from J, leaving 9 bases between.